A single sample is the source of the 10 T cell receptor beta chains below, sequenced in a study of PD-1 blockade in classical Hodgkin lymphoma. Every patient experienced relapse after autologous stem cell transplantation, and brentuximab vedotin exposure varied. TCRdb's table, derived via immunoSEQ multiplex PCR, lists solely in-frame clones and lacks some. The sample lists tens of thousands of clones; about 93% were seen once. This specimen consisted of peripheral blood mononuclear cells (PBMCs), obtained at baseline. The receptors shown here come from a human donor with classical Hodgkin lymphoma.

The CDR3 loop is CARKDLYEQYF. CDR3 nucleotide sequence: TGCGCCAGGAAAGACCTCTACGAGCAGTACTTC. This sequence joins TRBV5-1 and TRBJ2-7; D remains unclear. The germline V and J ends were trimmed by 8 bases and 3 bases, with 9 bases remaining between them. CDR1 SGHRS and CDR2 YFSETQ come from the germline V gene. The CDR3 has 11 amino acids.

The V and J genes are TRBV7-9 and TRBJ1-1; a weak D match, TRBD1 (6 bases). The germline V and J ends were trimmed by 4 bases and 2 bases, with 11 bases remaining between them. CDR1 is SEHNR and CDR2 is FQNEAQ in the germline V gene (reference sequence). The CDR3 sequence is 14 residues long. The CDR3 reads CASSSGTPNTEAFF. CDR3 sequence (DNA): TGTGCCAGCAGCTCCGGGACACCCAACACTGAAGCTTTCTTT.

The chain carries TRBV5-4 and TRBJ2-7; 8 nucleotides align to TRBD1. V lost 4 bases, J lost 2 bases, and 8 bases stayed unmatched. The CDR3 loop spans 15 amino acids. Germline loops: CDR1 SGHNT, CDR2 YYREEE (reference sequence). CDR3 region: CASSPYDRGPYEQYF. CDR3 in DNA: TGTGCCAGCAGCCCTTATGACAGGGGACCCTACGAGCAGTACTTC. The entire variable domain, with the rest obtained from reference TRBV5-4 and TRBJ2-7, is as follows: ETGVTQSPTHLIKTRGQQVTLRCSSQSGHNTVSWYQQALGQGPQFIFQYYREEENGRGNFPPRFSGLQFPNYSSELNVNALELDDSALYLCASSPYDRGPYEQYFGPGTRLTVT.

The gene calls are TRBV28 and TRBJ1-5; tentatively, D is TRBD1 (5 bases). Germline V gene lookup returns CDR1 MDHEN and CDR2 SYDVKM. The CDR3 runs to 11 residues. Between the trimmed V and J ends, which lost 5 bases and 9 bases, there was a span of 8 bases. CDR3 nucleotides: TGTGCCAGCAGTGGGGACTCGCCCCAGCATTTT. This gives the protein CASSGDSPQHF.

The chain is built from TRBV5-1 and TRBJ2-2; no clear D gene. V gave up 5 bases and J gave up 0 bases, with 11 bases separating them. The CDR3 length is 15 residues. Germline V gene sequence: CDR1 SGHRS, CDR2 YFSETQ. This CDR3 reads CASSPASTNTGELFF. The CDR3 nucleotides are TGCGCCAGCAGTCCAGCGTCTACGAACACCGGGGAGCTGTTTTTT.

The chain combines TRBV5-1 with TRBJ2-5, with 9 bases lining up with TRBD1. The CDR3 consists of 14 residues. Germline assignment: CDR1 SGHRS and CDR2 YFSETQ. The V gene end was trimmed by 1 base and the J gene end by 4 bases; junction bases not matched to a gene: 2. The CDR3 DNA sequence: TGCGCCAGCAGCTTGATGGGACAGGGAGAGACCCAGTACTTC. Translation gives CASSLMGQGETQYF.

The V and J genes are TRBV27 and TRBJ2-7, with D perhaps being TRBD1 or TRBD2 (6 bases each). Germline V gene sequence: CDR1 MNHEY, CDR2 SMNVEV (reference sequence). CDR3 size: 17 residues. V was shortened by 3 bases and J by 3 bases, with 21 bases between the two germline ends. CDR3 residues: CASSLRRGLVDDYEQYF. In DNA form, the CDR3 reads TGTGCCAGCAGTTTGCGGAGGGGGTTAGTCGATGACTACGAGCAGTACTTC.

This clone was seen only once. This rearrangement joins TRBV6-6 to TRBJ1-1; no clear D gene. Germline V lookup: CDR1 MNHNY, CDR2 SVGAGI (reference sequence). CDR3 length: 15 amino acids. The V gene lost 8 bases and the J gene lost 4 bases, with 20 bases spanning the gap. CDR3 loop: CASHQVAGAGTEAFF. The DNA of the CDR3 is TGTGCCAGCCATCAGGTGGCGGGAGCAGGCACTGAAGCTTTCTTT.

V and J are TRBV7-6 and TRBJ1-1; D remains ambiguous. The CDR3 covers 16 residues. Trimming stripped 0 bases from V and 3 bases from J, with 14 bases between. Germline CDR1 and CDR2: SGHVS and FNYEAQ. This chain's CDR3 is CASSLAKGGGDTEAFF. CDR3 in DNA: TGTGCCAGCAGCTTAGCGAAGGGAGGTGGGGACACTGAAGCTTTCTTT.

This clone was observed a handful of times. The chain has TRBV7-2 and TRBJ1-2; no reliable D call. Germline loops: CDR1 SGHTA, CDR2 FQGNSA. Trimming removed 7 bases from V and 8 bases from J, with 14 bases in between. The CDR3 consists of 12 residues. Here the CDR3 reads CASNPPQGGYTF. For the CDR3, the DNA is TGTGCCAGCAATCCCCCCCAAGGAGGCTACACCTTC.